The T cell receptor (beta chain) under discussion was sequenced for a study of T cell clones after liver transplantation. Study background: Tolerance: complete withdrawal held at least one year, liver enzymes staying within twice normal. Findings and limits, study-wide: Conclusions were preliminary, with small, heterogeneous patient groups.

The CDR3 is 16 amino acids. The germline gives CDR1 SGHDT, CDR2 YYEEEE. Trimming removed 3 bases at V and 3 bases at J, with 19 bases between. On this clone: As yet, its antigen is unknown.

Repertoires were generated with immunoSEQ multiplex PCR, while TCRdb's copy carries only in-frame clones and drops some. The sample holds some 6,000 clones, roughly three quarters seen once. The receptor comes from a human patient who received a liver transplant. Some T cells may trace back to the graft donor. The sequencing used CD8+ T cells from blood, collected 45 to 46 months after liver transplant. The V and J genes are TRBV5-6 and TRBJ2-7, with D perhaps TRBD1 (6 bases). The CDR3 DNA follows: TGTGCCAGCAGCTCAGGGGAAGGGTCCCCTCACTACGAGCAGTACTTC. Translating it yields CASSSGEGSPHYEQYF.